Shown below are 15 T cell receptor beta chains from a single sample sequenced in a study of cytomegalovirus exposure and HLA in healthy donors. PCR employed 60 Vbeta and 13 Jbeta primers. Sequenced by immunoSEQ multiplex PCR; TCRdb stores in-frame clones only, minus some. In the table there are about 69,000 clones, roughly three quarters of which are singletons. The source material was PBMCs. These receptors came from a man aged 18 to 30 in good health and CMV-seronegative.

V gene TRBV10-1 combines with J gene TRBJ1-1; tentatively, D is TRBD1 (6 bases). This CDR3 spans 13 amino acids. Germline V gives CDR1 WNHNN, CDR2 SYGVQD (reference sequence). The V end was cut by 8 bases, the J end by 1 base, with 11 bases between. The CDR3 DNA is TGCGCCAGCGCCGAAGGGGGGAACACTGAAGCTTTCTTT. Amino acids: CASAEGGNTEAFF.

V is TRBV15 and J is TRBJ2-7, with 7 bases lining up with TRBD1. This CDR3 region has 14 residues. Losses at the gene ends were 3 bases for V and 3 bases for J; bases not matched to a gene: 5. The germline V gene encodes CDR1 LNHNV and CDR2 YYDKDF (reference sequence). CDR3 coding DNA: TGTGCCACCAGCAGTCCGACAGGGTTCTACGAGCAGTACTTC. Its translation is CATSSPTGFYEQYF.

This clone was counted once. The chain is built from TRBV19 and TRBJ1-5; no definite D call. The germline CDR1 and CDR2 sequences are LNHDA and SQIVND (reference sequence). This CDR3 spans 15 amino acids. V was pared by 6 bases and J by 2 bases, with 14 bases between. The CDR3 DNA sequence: TGTGCCAGTAGAAGCGGTAAAAATGGCAATCAGCCCCAGCATTTT. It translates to CASRSGKNGNQPQHF.

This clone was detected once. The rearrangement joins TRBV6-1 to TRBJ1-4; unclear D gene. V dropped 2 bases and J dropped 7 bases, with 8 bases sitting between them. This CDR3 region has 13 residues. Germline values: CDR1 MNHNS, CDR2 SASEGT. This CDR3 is CASSESGLEKLFF. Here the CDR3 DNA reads TGTGCCAGCAGTGAAAGTGGGCTTGAAAAACTGTTTTTT.

DNA for the CDR3: TGTGCCAGCGCGCCGGTTAGCGGGGGTTTGAGAGAGACCCAGTACTTC. As protein: CASAPVSGGLRETQYF. The chain couples TRBV27 to TRBJ2-5, with TRBD2 matching over 9 bases. Trimming removed 8 bases from V and 4 bases from J; junction bases left unmatched: 14. This CDR3 region has 16 residues. The V gene's germline CDR1 is MNHEY and CDR2 SMNVEV (reference sequence).

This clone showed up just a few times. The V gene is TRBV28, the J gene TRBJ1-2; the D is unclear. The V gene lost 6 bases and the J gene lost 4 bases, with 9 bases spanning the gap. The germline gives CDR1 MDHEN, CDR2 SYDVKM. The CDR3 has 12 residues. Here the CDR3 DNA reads TGTGCCAGCAGGGGCCAACGCTATGGCTACACCTTC. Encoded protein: CASRGQRYGYTF.

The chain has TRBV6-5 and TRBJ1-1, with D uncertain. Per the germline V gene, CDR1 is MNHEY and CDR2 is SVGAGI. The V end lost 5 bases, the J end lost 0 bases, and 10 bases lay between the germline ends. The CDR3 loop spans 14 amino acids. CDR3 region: CASSATTMNTEAFF. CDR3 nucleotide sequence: TGTGCCAGCAGTGCGACAACCATGAACACTGAAGCTTTCTTT.

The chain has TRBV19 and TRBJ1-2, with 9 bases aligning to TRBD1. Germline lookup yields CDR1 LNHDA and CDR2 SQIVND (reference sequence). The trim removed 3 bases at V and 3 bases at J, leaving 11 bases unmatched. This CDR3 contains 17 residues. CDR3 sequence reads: CASSISLRDRADYGYTF. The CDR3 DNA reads TGTGCCAGTAGTATCTCCCTGCGGGACAGGGCTGACTATGGCTACACCTTC.

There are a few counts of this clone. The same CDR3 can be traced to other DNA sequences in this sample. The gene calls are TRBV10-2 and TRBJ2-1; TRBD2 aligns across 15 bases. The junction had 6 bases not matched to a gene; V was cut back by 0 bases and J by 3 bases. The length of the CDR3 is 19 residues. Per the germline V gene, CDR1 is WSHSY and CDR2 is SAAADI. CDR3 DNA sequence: TGCGCCAGCAGTGAGTCTGGACTAGCGGGGGGGTCTGTCTACAATGAGCAGTTCTTC. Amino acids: CASSESGLAGGSVYNEQFF.

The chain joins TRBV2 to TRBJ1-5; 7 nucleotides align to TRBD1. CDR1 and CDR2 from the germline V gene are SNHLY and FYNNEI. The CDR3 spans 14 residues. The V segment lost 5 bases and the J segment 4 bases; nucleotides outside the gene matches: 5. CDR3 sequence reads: CASSNRGGNQPQHF. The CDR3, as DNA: TGTGCCAGCAGTAACAGGGGTGGAAATCAGCCCCAGCATTTT.

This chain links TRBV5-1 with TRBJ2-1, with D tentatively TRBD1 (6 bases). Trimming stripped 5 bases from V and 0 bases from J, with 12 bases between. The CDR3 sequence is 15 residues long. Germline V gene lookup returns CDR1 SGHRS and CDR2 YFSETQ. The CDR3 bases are TGCGCCAGCAGGTCGGACAGCCCCTCCTACAATGAGCAGTTCTTC. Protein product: CASRSDSPSYNEQFF.

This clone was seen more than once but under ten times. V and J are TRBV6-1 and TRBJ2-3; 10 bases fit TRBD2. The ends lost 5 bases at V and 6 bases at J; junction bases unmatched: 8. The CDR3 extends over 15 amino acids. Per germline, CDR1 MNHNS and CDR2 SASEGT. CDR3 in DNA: TGTGCCAGCAGTAGGCTAGCGGGGGTTATGGATACGCAGTATTTT. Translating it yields CASSRLAGVMDTQYF.

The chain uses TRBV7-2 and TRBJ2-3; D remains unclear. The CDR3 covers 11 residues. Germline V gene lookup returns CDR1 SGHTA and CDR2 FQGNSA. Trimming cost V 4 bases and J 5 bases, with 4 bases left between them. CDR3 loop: CASSSLDTQYF. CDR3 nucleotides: TGTGCCAGCAGCTCATTAGATACGCAGTATTTT.

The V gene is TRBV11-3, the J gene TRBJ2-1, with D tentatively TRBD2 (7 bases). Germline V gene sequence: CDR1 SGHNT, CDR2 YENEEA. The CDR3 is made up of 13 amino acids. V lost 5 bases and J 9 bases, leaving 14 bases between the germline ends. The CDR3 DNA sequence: TGTGCCAGCAGCCAAAGGAGGGGGGGTGAGCAGTTCTTC. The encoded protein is CASSQRRGGEQFF.

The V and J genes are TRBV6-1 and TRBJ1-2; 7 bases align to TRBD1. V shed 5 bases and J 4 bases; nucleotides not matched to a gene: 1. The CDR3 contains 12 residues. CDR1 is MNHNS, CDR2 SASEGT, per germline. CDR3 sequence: CASSRDSYGYTF. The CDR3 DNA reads TGTGCCAGCAGTAGGGACAGCTATGGCTACACCTTC.